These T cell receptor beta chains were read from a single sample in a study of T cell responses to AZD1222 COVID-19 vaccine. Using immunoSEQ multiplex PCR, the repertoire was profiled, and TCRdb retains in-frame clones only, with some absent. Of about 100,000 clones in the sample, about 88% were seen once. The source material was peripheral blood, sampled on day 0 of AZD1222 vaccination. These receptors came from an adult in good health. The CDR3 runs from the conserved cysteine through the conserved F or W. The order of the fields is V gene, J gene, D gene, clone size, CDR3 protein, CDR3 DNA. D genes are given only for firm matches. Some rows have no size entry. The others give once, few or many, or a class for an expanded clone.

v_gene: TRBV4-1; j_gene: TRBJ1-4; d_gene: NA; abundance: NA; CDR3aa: CASSQEYRDNEKLFF; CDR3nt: TGCGCCAGCAGCCAAGAGTACAGGGACAATGAAAAACTGTTTTTT
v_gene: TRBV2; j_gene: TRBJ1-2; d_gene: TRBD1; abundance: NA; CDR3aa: CASTSGRGGENNYGYTF; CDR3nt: TGTGCCAGCACCTCCGGCCGAGGGGGCGAGAACAACTATGGCTACACCTTC
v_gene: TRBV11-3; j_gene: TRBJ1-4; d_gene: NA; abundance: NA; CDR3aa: CASSLSLATNEKLFF; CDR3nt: TGTGCCAGCAGCTTATCCCTGGCAACTAATGAAAAACTGTTTTTT
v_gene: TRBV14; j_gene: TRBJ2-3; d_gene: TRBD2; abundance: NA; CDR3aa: CASSQDKWREGRKIKSSTDTQYF; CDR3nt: TGTGCCAGCAGCCAAGATAAATGGCGGGAGGGCCGAAAGATAAAATCTAGCACAGATACGCAGTATTTT
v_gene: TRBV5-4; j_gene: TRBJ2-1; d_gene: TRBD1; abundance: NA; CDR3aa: CASSRGQGSYNEQFF; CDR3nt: TGTGCCAGCAGCCGGGGACAGGGGAGCTACAATGAGCAGTTCTTC
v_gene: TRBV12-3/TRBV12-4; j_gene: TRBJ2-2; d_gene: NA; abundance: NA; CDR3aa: CASSFVTGELFF; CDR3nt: TGTGCCAGCAGTTTCGTCACCGGGGAGCTGTTTTTT
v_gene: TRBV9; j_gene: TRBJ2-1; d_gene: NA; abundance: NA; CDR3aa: CASSVHYNEQFF; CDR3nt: TGTGCCAGCAGCGTGCACTACAATGAGCAGTTCTTC
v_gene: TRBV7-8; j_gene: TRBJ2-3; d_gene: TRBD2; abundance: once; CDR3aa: CASSLRTSGVLTDTQYF; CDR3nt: TGTGCCAGCAGCTTAAGGACTAGCGGGGTACTCACAGATACGCAGTATTTT
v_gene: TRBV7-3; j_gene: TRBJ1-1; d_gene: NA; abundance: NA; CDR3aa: CASSLQVNTEAFF; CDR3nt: TGTGCCAGCAGCTTACAGGTGAACACTGAAGCTTTCTTT
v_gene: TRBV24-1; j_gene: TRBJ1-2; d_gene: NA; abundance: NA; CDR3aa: CATSDLSGKGYTF; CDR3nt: TGTGCCACCAGTGATTTGTCAGGGAAGGGCTACACCTTC
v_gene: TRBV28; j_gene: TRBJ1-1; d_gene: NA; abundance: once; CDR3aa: CASSSEAAGGAEAFF; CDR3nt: TGTGCCAGCAGCTCGGAAGCGGCCGGGGGCGCTGAAGCTTTCTTT
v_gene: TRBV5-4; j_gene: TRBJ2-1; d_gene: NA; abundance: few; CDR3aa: CASSLDGSSYNEQFF; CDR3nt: TGTGCCAGCAGCTTGGACGGGAGCTCCTACAATGAGCAGTTCTTC
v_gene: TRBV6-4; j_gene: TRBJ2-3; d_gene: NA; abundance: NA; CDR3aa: CASSPQSTDTQYF; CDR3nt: TGTGCCAGCAGTCCCCAAAGCACAGATACGCAGTATTTT
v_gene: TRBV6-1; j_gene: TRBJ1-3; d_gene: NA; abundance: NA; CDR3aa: CASSENPYSLSSGNTIYF; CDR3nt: TGTGCCAGCAGTGAAAACCCCTACTCCCTCAGCTCTGGAAACACCATATATTTT
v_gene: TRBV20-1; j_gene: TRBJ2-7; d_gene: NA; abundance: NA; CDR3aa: CSVRQSYEQYF; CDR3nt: TGCAGTGTCAGACAGTCCTACGAGCAGTACTTC
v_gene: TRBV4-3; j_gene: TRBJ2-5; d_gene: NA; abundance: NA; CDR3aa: CASSQDPGETQYF; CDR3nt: TGCGCCAGCAGCCAAGACCCGGGGGAGACCCAGTACTTC
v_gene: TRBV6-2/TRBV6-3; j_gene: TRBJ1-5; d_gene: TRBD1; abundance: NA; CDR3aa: CASSSGTGIFNQPQHF; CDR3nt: TGTGCCAGCAGTTCCGGGACAGGGATCTTCAATCAGCCCCAGCATTTT
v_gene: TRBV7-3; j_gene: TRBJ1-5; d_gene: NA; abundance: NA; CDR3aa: CASSLTGSPNQPQHF; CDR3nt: TGTGCCAGCAGCTTAACGGGCAGCCCCAATCAGCCCCAGCATTTT
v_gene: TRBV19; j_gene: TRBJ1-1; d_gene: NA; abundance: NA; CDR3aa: CASSTFGGAEAFF; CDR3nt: TGTGCCAGTAGTACGTTCGGTGGGGCTGAAGCTTTCTTT
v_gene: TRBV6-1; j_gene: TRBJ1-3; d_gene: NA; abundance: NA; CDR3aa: CASSEGGLGNTIYF; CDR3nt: TGTGCCAGCAGTGAAGGCGGATTAGGAAACACCATATATTTT
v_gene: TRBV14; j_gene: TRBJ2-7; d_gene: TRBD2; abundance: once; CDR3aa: CASSQGLALTYEQYF; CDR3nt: TGTGCCAGCAGCCAGGGACTAGCGTTAACCTACGAGCAGTACTTC
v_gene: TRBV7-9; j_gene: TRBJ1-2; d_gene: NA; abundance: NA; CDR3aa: CASSNPGAGANNYGYTF; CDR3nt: TGTGCCAGCAGCAACCCAGGCGCAGGGGCGAATAACTATGGCTACACCTTC
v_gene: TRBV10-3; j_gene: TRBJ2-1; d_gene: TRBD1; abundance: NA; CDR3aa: CAISESGTATEQFF; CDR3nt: TGTGCCATCAGTGAGTCGGGGACAGCTACGGAGCAGTTCTTC
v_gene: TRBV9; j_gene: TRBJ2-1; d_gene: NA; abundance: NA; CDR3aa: CASSPTGTRYNEQFF; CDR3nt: TGTGCCAGCAGCCCCACGGGGACGAGGTACAATGAGCAGTTCTTC
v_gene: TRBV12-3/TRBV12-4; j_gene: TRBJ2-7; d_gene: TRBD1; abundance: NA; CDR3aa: CASSDRGEQYF; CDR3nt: TGTGCCAGCAGTGACAGGGGAGAGCAGTACTTC
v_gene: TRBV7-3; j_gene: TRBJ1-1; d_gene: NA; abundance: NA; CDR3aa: CASSLGAGLNTEAFF; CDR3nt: TGTGCCAGCAGCTTAGGGGCAGGGTTGAACACTGAAGCTTTCTTT
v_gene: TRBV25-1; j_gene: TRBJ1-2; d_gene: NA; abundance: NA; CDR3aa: CASSAETGRGYTF; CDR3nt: TGTGCCAGCAGTGCCGAGACAGGACGGGGCTACACCTTC
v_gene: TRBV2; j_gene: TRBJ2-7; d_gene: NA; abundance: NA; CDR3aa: CASISPDRPSSYEQYF; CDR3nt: TGTGCCAGCATTTCCCCGGATAGGCCGAGCTCCTACGAGCAGTACTTC
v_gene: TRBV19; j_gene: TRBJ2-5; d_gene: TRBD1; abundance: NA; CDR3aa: CASSRGQFHQETQYF; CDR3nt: TGTGCCAGTAGTAGGGGACAGTTTCACCAAGAGACCCAGTACTTC
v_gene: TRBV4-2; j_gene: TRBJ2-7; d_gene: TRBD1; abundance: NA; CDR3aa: CASRKGTGGTYEQYF; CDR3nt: TGTGCCAGCAGAAAGGGGACAGGGGGCACCTACGAGCAGTACTTC
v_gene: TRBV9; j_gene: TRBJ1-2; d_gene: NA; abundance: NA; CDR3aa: CASSVAGSSGYTF; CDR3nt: TGTGCCAGCAGCGTAGCAGGCAGCAGCGGCTACACCTTC
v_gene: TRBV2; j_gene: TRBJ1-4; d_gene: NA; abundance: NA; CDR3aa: CATQQRPNEKLFF; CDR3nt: TGTGCCACCCAACAGCGCCCTAATGAAAAACTGTTTTTT
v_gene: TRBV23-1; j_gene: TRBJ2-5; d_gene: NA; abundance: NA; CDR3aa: CASSQSSRGLEETQYF; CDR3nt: TGCGCCAGCAGTCAATCGAGCAGGGGCTTGGAAGAGACCCAGTACTTC
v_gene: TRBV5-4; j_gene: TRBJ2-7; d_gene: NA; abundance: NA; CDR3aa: CASSLFQEGGDEQYF; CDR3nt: TGTGCCAGCAGCTTGTTCCAGGAGGGGGGGGACGAGCAGTACTTC
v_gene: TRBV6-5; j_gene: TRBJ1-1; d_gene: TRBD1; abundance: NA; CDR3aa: CASRSGGQGLSFF; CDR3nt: TGTGCCAGCAGGTCAGGGGGACAGGGCTTGTCTTTCTTT
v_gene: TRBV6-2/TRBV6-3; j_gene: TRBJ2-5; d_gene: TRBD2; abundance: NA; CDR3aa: CASSYPPSTSGRGQTQYF; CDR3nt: TGTGCCAGCAGTTACCCCCCCTCGACTAGCGGGAGGGGCCAGACCCAGTACTTC
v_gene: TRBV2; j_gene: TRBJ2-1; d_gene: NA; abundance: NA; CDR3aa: CASDFSGYNEQFF; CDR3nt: TGTGCCAGCGACTTCTCGGGGTACAATGAGCAGTTCTTC
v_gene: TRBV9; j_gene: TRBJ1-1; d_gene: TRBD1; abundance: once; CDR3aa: CASSGQGTEAFF; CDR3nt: TGTGCCAGCAGCGGACAGGGGACTGAAGCTTTCTTT
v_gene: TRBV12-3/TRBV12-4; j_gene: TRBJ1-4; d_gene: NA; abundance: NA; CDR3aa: CASSLLLEEKLFF; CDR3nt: TGTGCCAGCAGCCTGCTGTTGGAGGAAAAACTGTTTTTT
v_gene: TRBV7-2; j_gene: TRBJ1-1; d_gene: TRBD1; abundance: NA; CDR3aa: CASNTGQSLNTEAFF; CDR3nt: TGTGCCAGCAATACGGGACAGAGCTTGAACACTGAAGCTTTCTTT
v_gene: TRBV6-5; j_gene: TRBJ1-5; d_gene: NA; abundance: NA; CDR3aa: CARGPVREKDQPQHF; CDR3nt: TGTGCCAGGGGGCCGGTCAGGGAAAAGGATCAGCCCCAGCATTTT
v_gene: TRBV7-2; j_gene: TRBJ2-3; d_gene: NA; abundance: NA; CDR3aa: CASSPRISTDTQYF; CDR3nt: TGTGCCAGCAGCCCTAGGATTAGCACAGATACGCAGTATTTT
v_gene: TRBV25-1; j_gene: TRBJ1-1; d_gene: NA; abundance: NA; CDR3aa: CASSEGGRTEAFF; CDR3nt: TGTGCCAGCAGTGAAGGGGGTCGGACTGAAGCTTTCTTT
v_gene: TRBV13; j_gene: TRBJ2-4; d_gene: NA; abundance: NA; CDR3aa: CATRQLLGKNIQYF; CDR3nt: TGTGCCACGCGACAGTTGTTAGGCAAAAACATTCAGTACTTC
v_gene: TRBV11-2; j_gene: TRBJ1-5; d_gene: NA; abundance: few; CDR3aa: CASSSLDWGNQPQHF; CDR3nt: TGTGCCAGCAGCTCGTTGGATTGGGGGAATCAGCCCCAGCATTTT
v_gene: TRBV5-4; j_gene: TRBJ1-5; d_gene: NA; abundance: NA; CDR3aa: CASSSELNQPQHF; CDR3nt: TGTGCCAGCAGCTCGGAATTAAATCAGCCCCAGCATTTT
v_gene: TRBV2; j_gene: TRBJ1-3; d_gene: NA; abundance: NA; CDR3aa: CASSEVGGNTIYF; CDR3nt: TGTGCCAGCAGTGAAGTCGGGGGAAACACCATATATTTT
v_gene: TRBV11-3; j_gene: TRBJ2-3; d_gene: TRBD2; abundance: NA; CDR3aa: CASSLNAGVGTDTQYF; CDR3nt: TGTGCCAGCAGCTTAAACGCGGGAGTCGGCACAGATACGCAGTATTTT
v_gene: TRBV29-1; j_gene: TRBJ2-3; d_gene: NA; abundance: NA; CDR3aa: CSVDRPGQETSDTQYF; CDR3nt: TGCAGCGTTGATCGACCGGGACAAGAGACATCAGATACGCAGTATTTT
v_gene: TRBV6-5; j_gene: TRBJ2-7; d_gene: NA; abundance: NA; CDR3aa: CATRAPSSYEQYF; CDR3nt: TGTGCCACCCGGGCCCCAAGCTCCTACGAGCAGTACTTC
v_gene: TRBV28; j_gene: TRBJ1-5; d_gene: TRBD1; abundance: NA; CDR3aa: CASSLGNGQGNQPQHF; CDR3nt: TGTGCCAGCAGTTTGGGAAACGGACAGGGTAACCAGCCCCAGCATTTT
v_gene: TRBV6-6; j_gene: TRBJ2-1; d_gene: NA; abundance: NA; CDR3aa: CASSYEGVEQFF; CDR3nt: TGTGCCAGCAGTTACGAGGGGGTTGAGCAGTTCTTC
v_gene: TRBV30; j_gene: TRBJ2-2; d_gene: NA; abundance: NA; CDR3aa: CAWSVLDGGELFF; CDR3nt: TGTGCCTGGAGTGTGCTTGATGGCGGGGAGCTGTTTTTT
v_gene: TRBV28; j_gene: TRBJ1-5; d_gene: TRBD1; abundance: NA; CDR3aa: CASLSPPGQGNQPQHF; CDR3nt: TGTGCCAGCCTCTCCCCCCCCGGACAGGGCAATCAGCCCCAGCATTTT
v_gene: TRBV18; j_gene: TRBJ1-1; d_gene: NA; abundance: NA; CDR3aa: CASSPRQVLYTEAFF; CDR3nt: TGTGCCAGCTCACCACGTCAGGTCCTCTACACTGAAGCTTTCTTT
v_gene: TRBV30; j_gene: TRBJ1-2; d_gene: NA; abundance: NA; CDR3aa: CAWSFIQGGRSDGYTF; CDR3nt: TGTGCCTGGAGTTTTATACAGGGAGGACGGAGTGATGGCTACACCTTC
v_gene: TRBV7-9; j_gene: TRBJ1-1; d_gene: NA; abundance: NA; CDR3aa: CASSYSPNTEAFF; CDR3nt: TGTGCCAGCAGCTATTCTCCGAACACTGAAGCTTTCTTT
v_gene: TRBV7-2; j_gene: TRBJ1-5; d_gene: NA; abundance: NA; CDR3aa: CASTLWGLGNQPQHF; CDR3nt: TGTGCCAGCACCCTGTGGGGGCTTGGCAATCAGCCCCAGCATTTT